A selection of T cell receptor beta chains follows, all from one sample in a study of shared T cell receptors in the human thymus. Measured with immunoSEQ multiplex PCR; TCRdb has only the in-frame clones, and not every one. The sample shows under 450,000 clones, 85% to 95% of them seen only once. Sequenced material: thymocytes. The receptor set was obtained from a human donor. The CDR3 runs from the conserved cysteine through the conserved F or W. D genes are given only for firm matches. Clone size is shown for a subset of rows, as once, few, many or a class of expanded clone.

cdr3_nt	cdr3_aa	d_call	v_call	j_call	clone_size	cdr3_length
TGTGCCAGCAGCTGGGGAGGGCTAGCGGGACCTTACTACGAGCAGTACTTC	CASSWGGLAGPYYEQYF	TRBD2	TRBV7-2	TRBJ2-7	-	17
TGTGCCAGCCGCGGGAGGAGGTCCTACAATGAGCAGTTCTTC	CASRGRRSYNEQFF	TRBD2	TRBV28	TRBJ2-1	-	14
TGTGCCAGTAGGTCATCTTCAGGGGCCAACGTCCTGACTTTC	CASRSSSGANVLTF	-	TRBV19	TRBJ2-6	-	14
TGTGCCAGCAGAATGGACGAGGGTTCCTACAATGAGCAGTTCTTC	CASRMDEGSYNEQFF	-	TRBV6-4	TRBJ2-1	-	15
TGTGCCAGCAGTTACGCCAGGGGTGGAAACACCATATATTTT	CASSYARGGNTIYF	-	TRBV6-5	TRBJ1-3	-	14
TGCAGTGCTAGAGGGGCCCGCGAGCAGTACTTC	CSARGAREQYF	-	TRBV20-1	TRBJ2-7	-	11
TGTGCCAGCAGCTTGGGGCAGAGCCATAATCAGCCCCAGCATTTT	CASSLGQSHNQPQHF	-	TRBV5-8	TRBJ1-5	-	15
TGTGCCAGCAGTTACCGGGGTGGAAGGGGTTGTCTCGTGGAAGAGACCCAGTACTTC	CASSYRGGRGCLVEETQYF	-	TRBV27	TRBJ2-5	-	19
TGTGCCAGCAGGGCCGGCCTCTCTTTGGAGCAGTACTTC	CASRAGLSLEQYF	-	TRBV27	TRBJ2-7	-	13
TGTGCTAGTGGTTTGAATCCAAGCGGGGAACAAGATACGCAGTATTTT	CASGLNPSGEQDTQYF	TRBD2	TRBV12-5	TRBJ2-3	-	16
TGTGCCAGCAGCTCCGCAGGGTCAGATACGCAGTATTTT	CASSSAGSDTQYF	-	TRBV7-9	TRBJ2-3	-	13
TGTGCCAGCAGTTCCGCTCCGGGGTTCGGCTATGGCTACACCTTC	CASSSAPGFGYGYTF	-	TRBV27	TRBJ1-2	once	15
TGTGCCAGCAGTTCCTCCGGGAAAGCGAAAGAGACCCAGTACTTC	CASSSSGKAKETQYF	-	TRBV27	TRBJ2-5	-	15
TGTGCCAGCAGCGCCGTGTCGTTCCTCCTTCATGGCGATGAGCAGTTCTTC	CASSAVSFLLHGDEQFF	-	TRBV9	TRBJ2-1	-	17
TGTGCCAGCAGCTTGGCGGGACACTCCTACAATGAGCAGTTCTTC	CASSLAGHSYNEQFF	-	TRBV7-3	TRBJ2-1	-	15
TGTGCCAGCCAGGACACCGGGGAGCTGTTTTTT	CASQDTGELFF	-	TRBV6-4	TRBJ2-2	-	11
TGTGCCAGCAGGAAAGGACTAGCGGACATTCAGTACTTC	CASRKGLADIQYF	TRBD2	TRBV7-2	TRBJ2-4	-	13
TGTGCCAGCAGTGATGGACAGGGGTTAAACAATGAGCAGTTCTTC	CASSDGQGLNNEQFF	TRBD1	TRBV6-4	TRBJ2-1	-	15
TGTGCCAGCTCACACATGACAGGGGAAGGGAAAAATCAGCCCCAGCATTTT	CASSHMTGEGKNQPQHF	TRBD1	TRBV18	TRBJ1-5	-	17
TGTGCCAGCAGTCTACCGGGCTACGAGCAGTACTTC	CASSLPGYEQYF	-	TRBV6-1	TRBJ2-7	once	12